Listed here are 18 T cell receptor beta chains from one sample, sequenced in a study of cytomegalovirus exposure and HLA in healthy donors. Primers: 60 Vbeta forward and 13 Jbeta reverse. Profiling relied on immunoSEQ multiplex PCR, and the TCRdb table lists in-frame clones only, not all of them. In the table there are 200,000 or so clones, about 90% of which are singletons. Sequencing input: PBMCs. The receptor source for this set is a girl in the first two years of life in good health and CMV-seronegative.

The CDR3 sequence: CASSYVGMNTEAFF. The CDR3 DNA reads as TGTGCCAGCAGTTACGTCGGGATGAACACTGAAGCTTTCTTT. This chain joins TRBV6-5 and TRBJ1-1; unclear D gene. Trimming stripped 2 bases from V and 0 bases from J, with 7 bases between. The germline CDR1 and CDR2 sequences are MNHEY and SVGAGI. CDR3 length: 14 amino acids.

The V and J genes are TRBV5-1 and TRBJ1-2; 12 nucleotides agree with TRBD1. Germline lookup yields CDR1 SGHRS and CDR2 YFSETQ. The CDR3 is 14 amino acids. Trimming took 3 bases from V and 5 from J; bases not matched to a gene: 2. The CDR3 is CASSWGQGAYGYTF. The CDR3 DNA reads as TGCGCCAGCAGCTGGGGACAGGGGGCATATGGCTACACCTTC. The full variable domain, its missing parts supplied by reference TRBV5-1 and TRBJ1-2, is KAGVTQTPRYLIKTRGQQVTLSCSPISGHRSVSWYQQTPGQGLQFLFEYFSETQRNKGNFPGRFSGRQFSNSRSEMNVSTLELGDSALYLCASSWGQGAYGYTFGSGTRLTVV.

This chain uses TRBV13 with TRBJ1-6, with D possibly TRBD1 on 6 matching bases. Germline V CDR1 and CDR2: PRHDT, FYEKMQ (reference sequence). Trimming left V 3 bases short and J 8 bases short, with 17 bases between. The CDR3 is 16 amino acids. DNA for the CDR3: TGTGCCAGCAGCTTGAGGGAAGGGGGATATTATTCACCCCTCCACTTT. It is translated as CASSLREGGYYSPLHF.

The chain couples TRBV11-2 to TRBJ2-7; 9 nucleotides match TRBD2. The CDR3 runs 16 residues. The V gene's germline CDR1 is SGHAT and CDR2 FQNNGV. V lost 1 base and J lost 4; bases outside the gene matches: 8. As DNA, the CDR3 is TGTGCCAGCAGCTTAGGTAGCGGGGGCATTATATACGAGCAGTACTTC. It codes for CASSLGSGGIIYEQYF.

This rearrangement joins TRBV30 to TRBJ2-1; the match to TRBD2 covers 9 bases. The CDR3 extends over 17 amino acids. Germline assignment: CDR1 GTSNPN and CDR2 SVGIG (reference sequence). V shed 0 bases, J shed 4 bases, and the junction held 10 bases outside the gene matches. CDR3: CAWSVLEWREGYNEQFF. CDR3 sequence (DNA): TGTGCCTGGAGTGTATTGGAGTGGCGGGAGGGGTACAATGAGCAGTTCTTC.

V gene TRBV19 combines with J gene TRBJ1-1; 12 bases agree with TRBD1. V lost 3 bases and J lost 7; bases outside the gene matches: 6. This CDR3 is built from 15 residues. Germline V gene sequence: CDR1 LNHDA, CDR2 SQIVND (reference sequence). CDR3 sequence: CASSMLGQGANEAFF. In nucleotides, the CDR3 is TGTGCCAGTAGTATGCTGGGACAGGGGGCAAATGAAGCTTTCTTT. The variable domain in full, completed from reference TRBV19 and TRBJ1-1, reads DGGITQSPKYLFRKEGQNVTLSCEQNLNHDAMYWYRQDPGQGLRLIYYSQIVNDFQKGDIAEGYSVSREKKESFPLTVTSAQKNPTAFYLCASSMLGQGANEAFFGQGTRLTVV.

This chain uses TRBV9 with TRBJ1-5; D ambiguous. CDR1 and CDR2 from the germline V gene are SGDLS and YYNGEE. V lost 0 bases to trimming and J lost 5 bases, with 6 bases between them. This CDR3 is built from 13 residues. DNA of the CDR3: TGTGCCAGCAGCGTAGACTCGGATCAGCCCCAGCATTTT. Translation gives CASSVDSDQPQHF.

This clone was counted once. The chain combines TRBV13 with TRBJ2-2; D is unclear. This CDR3 is built from 11 residues. The V gene's germline CDR1 is PRHDT and CDR2 FYEKMQ (reference sequence). Deletions cut 4 bases from V and 7 bases from J, with 4 bases between. CDR3 DNA sequence: TGTGCCAGCAGCTCAATCGGGGAGCTGTTTTTT. It yields the protein CASSSIGELFF. The full variable domain, rest sourced from reference TRBV13 and TRBJ2-2, is AAGVIQSPRHLIKEKRETATLKCYPIPRHDTVYWYQQGPGQDPQFLISFYEKMQSDKGSIPDRFSAQQFSDYHSELNMSSLELGDSALYFCASSSIGELFFGEGSRLTVL.

The chain links TRBV5-1 to TRBJ2-2; 9 bases align to TRBD1. The V gene's germline CDR1 is SGHRS and CDR2 YFSETQ. The length of the CDR3 is 16 residues. V lost 0 bases, J lost 4 bases, and 4 bases stayed unmatched. The CDR3 DNA is TGCGCCAGCAGCTTGGGGGGGACAGGGACCACCGGGGAGCTGTTTTTT. Amino acids: CASSLGGTGTTGELFF.

The chain uses TRBV5-6 and TRBJ2-1; a possible D gene is TRBD1 (6 bases). V was cut by 0 bases and J by 15 bases, with 13 bases left in between. CDR3 length: 12 residues. Looked up from germline, CDR1 is SGHDT and CDR2 is YYEEEE. The CDR3 region has the DNA TGTGCCAGCAGCTTGGTTGGGACATGGCTGTTCTTC. Residues: CASSLVGTWLFF. Variable domain in full (rest from reference TRBV5-6 and TRBJ2-1): DAGVTQSPTHLIKTRGQQVTLRCSPKSGHDTVSWYQQALGQGPQFIFQYYEEEERQRGNFPDRFSGHQFPNYSSELNVNALLLGDSALYLCASSLVGTWLFFGPGTRLTVL.

The V call is TRBV25-1, the J call TRBJ1-1; 9 nucleotides agree with TRBD1. V shed 3 bases and J 8 bases; nucleotides not matched to a gene: 10. The length of the CDR3 is 15 residues. The germline CDR1 and CDR2 sequences are MGHDK and SYGVNS. This CDR3 reads CASSDWDRVGTEAFF. In DNA, the CDR3 is TGTGCCAGCAGTGACTGGGACAGGGTAGGTACAGAAGCTTTCTTT.

The V and J genes are TRBV2 and TRBJ2-7; 9 bases match TRBD2. V shed 5 bases, J shed 3 bases, and the junction held 2 bases outside the gene matches. The CDR3 consists of 13 residues. Germline CDR1 is SNHLY and CDR2 is FYNNEI. The CDR3 sequence is CASSRTSVYEQYF. For the CDR3, the DNA is TGTGCCAGCAGTAGGACTAGCGTCTACGAGCAGTACTTC.

The rearrangement joins TRBV19 to TRBJ2-3, with no clear D. This CDR3 is 14 amino acids long. Per germline, CDR1 LNHDA and CDR2 SQIVND (reference sequence). Trimming took off 3 bases at V and 3 bases at J, with 10 bases between the two ends. CDR3 in amino acids: CASSIIRETDTQYF. The DNA of the CDR3 is TGTGCCAGTAGTATTATAAGAGAGACAGATACGCAGTATTTT.

The gene calls are TRBV5-1 and TRBJ1-3, with a weak D call TRBD1 (6 bases). Germline CDR1 is SGHRS and CDR2 is YFSETQ. The length of the CDR3 is 18 residues. V shed 0 bases and J shed 2 bases, with 18 bases lying between them. CDR3 in DNA: TGCGCCAGCAGCTTGGCTCTGACAGGCGGCCGCACTGGAAACACCATATATTTT. This translates into CASSLALTGGRTGNTIYF.

The J gene is TRBJ2-1, the V gene TRBV7-3, with D possibly being TRBD2 (6 bases). Germline V CDR1 and CDR2: SGHTA, FQGTGA. V dropped 5 bases and J dropped 4 bases, with 12 bases sitting between them. The CDR3 has 14 residues. DNA for the CDR3: TGTGCCAGCAGCCCGACCGGGACTTACAATGAGCAGTTCTTC. This codes for CASSPTGTYNEQFF.

This rearrangement joins TRBV19 to TRBJ1-5; 12 positions match TRBD1. This CDR3 has 17 residues. CDR1 is LNHDA and CDR2 is SQIVND in the germline V gene (reference sequence). The trim removed 3 bases at V and 3 bases at J, leaving 6 bases unmatched. This CDR3 is CASSIGTGGHINQPQHF. DNA of the CDR3: TGTGCCAGTAGTATTGGGACAGGGGGCCACATCAATCAGCCCCAGCATTTT.

This chain uses TRBV2 with TRBJ1-4; 9 bases are shared with TRBD1. CDR3 size: 13 residues. V dropped 9 bases and J dropped 8; count of bases not matched to a gene: 7. Per the germline V gene, CDR1 is SNHLY and CDR2 is FYNNEI. As DNA, the CDR3 is TGTGCCAGAAAGGGACAGGGTAACGAAAAACTGTTTTTT. It specifies CARKGQGNEKLFF. Full variable domain (remainder filled in from reference TRBV2 and TRBJ1-4): EPEVTQTPSHQVTQMGQEVILRCVPISNHLYFYWYRQILGQKVEFLVSFYNNEISEKSEIFDDQFSVERPDGSNFTLKIRSTKLEDSAMYFCARKGQGNEKLFFGSGTQLSVL.

The J gene is TRBJ2-2, the V gene TRBV4-1; no clear D gene. V gave up 1 base and J gave up 7 bases, with 4 bases separating them. Per germline, CDR1 MGHRA and CDR2 YSYEKL. CDR3 length: 12 residues. The CDR3 bases are TGCGCCAGCAGCCAAGGTCTCGGGGAGCTGTTTTTT. It is translated as CASSQGLGELFF.